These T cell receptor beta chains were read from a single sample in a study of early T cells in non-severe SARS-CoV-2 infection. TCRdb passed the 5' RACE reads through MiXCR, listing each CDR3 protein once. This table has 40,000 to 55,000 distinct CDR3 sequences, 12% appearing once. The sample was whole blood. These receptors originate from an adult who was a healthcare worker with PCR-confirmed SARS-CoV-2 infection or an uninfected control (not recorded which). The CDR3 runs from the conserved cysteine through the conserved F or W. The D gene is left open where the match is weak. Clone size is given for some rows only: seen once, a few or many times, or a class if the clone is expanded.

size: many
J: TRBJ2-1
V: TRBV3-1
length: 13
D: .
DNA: TGTGCCAGCAGCCAGGGTCCTTACAATGAGCAGTTCTTC
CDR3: CASSQGPYNEQFF

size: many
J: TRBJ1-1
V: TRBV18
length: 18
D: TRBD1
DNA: TGTGCCAGCTCACCCTTCGTTCTTACCGGGACAGGAGAAAGAGAAGCTTTCTTT
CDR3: CASSPFVLTGTGEREAFF

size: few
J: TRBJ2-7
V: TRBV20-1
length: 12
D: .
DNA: TGCAGTGCTAGAGATGTTACGGCCGAGCAGTACTTC
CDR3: CSARDVTAEQYF

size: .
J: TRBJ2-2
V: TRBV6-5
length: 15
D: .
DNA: TGTGCCAGCAGTTACGCGGACAGTCTGGGCGGGGAGCTGTTTTTT
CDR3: CASSYADSLGGELFF

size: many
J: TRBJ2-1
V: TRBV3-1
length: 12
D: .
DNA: TGTGCCAGCAGCCTCACAGGGACTGAGCAGTTCTTC
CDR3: CASSLTGTEQFF

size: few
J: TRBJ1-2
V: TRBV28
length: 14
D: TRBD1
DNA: TGTGCCAGCAGTTCTTTGACAGGGGGCTATGGCTACACCTTC
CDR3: CASSSLTGGYGYTF

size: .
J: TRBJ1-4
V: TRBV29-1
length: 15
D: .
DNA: TGCAGCGCCAAGGTGCAGGGCGGAGTTAGTGAAAAACTGTTTTTT
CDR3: CSAKVQGGVSEKLFF

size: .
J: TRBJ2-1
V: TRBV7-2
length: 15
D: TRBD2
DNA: TGTGCCAGCACCCCAAGGGCTAGCGGGGTTCTTGAGCAGTTCTTC
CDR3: CASTPRASGVLEQFF

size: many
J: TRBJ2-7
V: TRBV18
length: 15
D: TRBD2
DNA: TGTGCCAGCTCACCACCGGGACTAGCGGGGATCGAGCAGTACTTC
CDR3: CASSPPGLAGIEQYF

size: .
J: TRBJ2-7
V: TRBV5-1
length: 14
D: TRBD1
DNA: TGCGCCAGCAGCTCCGGACAGGACTCCTACGAGCAGTACTTC
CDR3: CASSSGQDSYEQYF